This is a list of T cell receptor beta chains from one sample in a study of T cell repertoires in cytomegalovirus infection. What these receptors recognize is not known. MiXCR, applied by TCRdb to the reads, yields one record per CDR3 protein. Of a few hundred thousand distinct CDR3 sequences in the sample, 30% to 35% were seen once. Sequences were derived from cultured PBMCs, sampled from culture after CMV antigen stimulation. These receptors were taken from a human donor in good health (CMV status not recorded). Some clones in this sample may be carry-over from other donors' samples. CDR3s include the opening cysteine and the closing phenylalanine or tryptophan. A D gene is named only where the DNA matches it firmly. Expanded clones get a size class; other rows say once, few or many, or leave the size out.

.	TRBJ2-5	.	TRBV29-1	TGCAGCGGGGACCCGGGCGGGGAGACCCAGTACTTC	CSGDPGGETQYF
.	TRBJ1-2	.	TRBV19	TGTGCCAGTAGTATGGGCTCAAGAGGCTACACCTTC	CASSMGSRGYTF
many	TRBJ2-5	.	TRBV7-2	TGTGCCAGCAGCTTAGATGCGGGATCGAAGACCCAGTACTTC	CASSLDAGSKTQYF
.	TRBJ1-1	.	TRBV12-3/TRBV12-4	TGTGCCAGCAGTTTGTTCATAGGGAACACTGAAGCTTTCTTT	CASSLFIGNTEAFF
many	TRBJ2-1	.	TRBV18	TGTGCCAGCTCACCAAGGGATTCCTACAATGAGCAGTTCTTC	CASSPRDSYNEQFF
.	TRBJ2-3	TRBD1	TRBV10-3	TGTGCCATCGGCAGGACAGGGGCCACAGATACGCAGTATTTT	CAIGRTGATDTQYF
.	TRBJ1-1	.	TRBV27	TGTGCCAGCAGGGCGGGGGGGCAAATGGAAGCTTTCTTT	CASRAGGQMEAFF
few	TRBJ1-4	.	TRBV7-2	TGTGCCAGCAGCTTAGCGAAGGACCCTGGGCTGTTTTTT	CASSLAKDPGLFF
.	TRBJ1-6	TRBD1	TRBV28	TGTGCCAGCAGCCCTGGGACAGACAGTTCACCCCTCCACTTT	CASSPGTDSSPLHF
once	TRBJ2-7	TRBD1	TRBV9	TGTGCCAGCAGCGTAGGCTCGGGACAGCCATACGAGCAGTACTTC	CASSVGSGQPYEQYF
many	TRBJ2-7	.	TRBV7-2	TGTGCCAGCAGCTCCTCCGGGGCGCTAGAGCAGTACTTC	CASSSSGALEQYF
.	TRBJ1-6	.	TRBV18	TGTGCCAGCGCGCAACAGGGAGTGAGCAATTCACCCCTCCACTTT	CASAQQGVSNSPLHF
many	TRBJ1-1	.	TRBV7-2	TGTGCCAGCAGCTTGGGAGGAGGGACTGAAGCTTTCTTT	CASSLGGGTEAFF
.	TRBJ2-5	TRBD2	TRBV2	TGTGCTAGCAGAAGGACTAGCAGTGGGCCCCAGTACTTC	CASRRTSSGPQYF
.	TRBJ2-1	TRBD2	TRBV5-4	TGTGCCAGCAGCTTTGGCCATAGCGGGGGGGGGTTTGAGCAGTTCTTC	CASSFGHSGGGFEQFF
.	TRBJ1-2	.	TRBV20-1	TGCAGTGCTAGACCCCCGGACAGAATAACAGAAGGGAACTATGGCTACACCTTC	CSARPPDRITEGNYGYTF
few	TRBJ1-3	.	TRBV19	TGTGCCAGTAGTATAGATCTATCTTCGCTACCCTCGAGTGGAAACACCATATATTTT	CASSIDLSSLPSSGNTIYF
few	TRBJ1-2	.	TRBV11-2	TGTGCCAGCAACCGCAACGGACAGACATATGGCTACACCTTC	CASNRNGQTYGYTF
few	TRBJ2-6	.	TRBV28	TGTGCCAGCAGTTTATTCGGGGTAACTGGGGCCAACGTCCTGACTTTC	CASSLFGVTGANVLTF
few	TRBJ1-5	.	TRBV28	TGTGCCGGAAAAAGGGGGAATCAGCCCCAGCATTTT	CAGKRGNQPQHF
.	TRBJ1-5	.	TRBV27	TGTGCCAGCAGTTCTCTAATTCCTTATCAGCCCCAGCATTTT	CASSSLIPYQPQHF
.	TRBJ2-3	TRBD2	TRBV12-3/TRBV12-4	TGTGCCAGCAGTTTCAGCGGGAGTAGGGGAGATACGCAGTATTTT	CASSFSGSRGDTQYF
once	TRBJ1-3	.	TRBV6-5	TGTGCCAGCAACTATGGGGGTGCTGGAAACACCATATATTTT	CASNYGGAGNTIYF
.	TRBJ2-1	.	TRBV7-2	TGTGCCAGCAGCTTCAGGCTAGCTACCGATGAGCAGTTCTTC	CASSFRLATDEQFF
.	TRBJ1-1	.	TRBV28	TGTGCCAGCACCGAGGAAGGAGGGGCGGTGTATGCTTTCTTT	CASTEEGGAVYAFF
few	TRBJ1-2	.	TRBV28	TGTGCCAGCAGGCCCGCGATCTATAACTATGGCTACACCTTC	CASRPAIYNYGYTF
.	TRBJ2-7	TRBD1	TRBV28	TGTGCCAGCAGCCTCCGGGACAGATCCTACGAGCAGTACTTC	CASSLRDRSYEQYF
.	TRBJ1-2	.	TRBV27	TGTGCCAGCAGTTTATCAGCCGGGAAAGGTTCTGGCTACACCTTC	CASSLSAGKGSGYTF
few	TRBJ2-1	TRBD2	TRBV11-2	TGTGCCAGCAGCCTAGCGGCCCGGAGCTCCTACAATGAGCAGTTCTTC	CASSLAARSSYNEQFF
many	TRBJ2-4	TRBD2	TRBV11-2	TGTGCCAGCAGCTTAGGACTAGCGATAGCCAAAAACATTCAGTACTTC	CASSLGLAIAKNIQYF
.	TRBJ1-3	.	TRBV29-1	TGCAGCGTCCTGCCGCCCCTTAAAACCAGCTCTGGAAACACCATATATTTT	CSVLPPLKTSSGNTIYF
few	TRBJ1-1	.	TRBV19	TGTGCCAGTAGTGTAAGGGGCACTGAAGCTTTCTTT	CASSVRGTEAFF
.	TRBJ2-3	TRBD2	TRBV28	TGTGCCAGCATCTCAGGCGGGAGGGCCTATGGAGATACGCAGTATTTT	CASISGGRAYGDTQYF
few	TRBJ2-3	TRBD2	TRBV12-3/TRBV12-4	TGTGCCAGCATACTAGCGGGAGTCGCAGATACGCAGTATTTT	CASILAGVADTQYF
.	TRBJ2-5	.	TRBV19	TGTGCCAGTACCTCAGGGGCGGCCCAAGAGACCCAGTACTTC	CASTSGAAQETQYF
.	TRBJ1-4	.	TRBV7-6	TGTGCCACCCGGGGGTCTAATTTGGGTGAAAAACTGTTTTTT	CATRGSNLGEKLFF
few	TRBJ2-5	TRBD1	TRBV7-2	TGTGCCAGCAGCTACTGGACAGGGGGAGAGACCCAGTACTTC	CASSYWTGGETQYF
.	TRBJ2-1	.	TRBV11-2	TGTGCCAGCAGCTTGGAAGACATGCGGCAGTTCTTC	CASSLEDMRQFF
.	TRBJ2-7	.	TRBV27	TGTGCCAGCAGTTTCCTAGGGGCCACCACAGACGAGCAGTACTTC	CASSFLGATTDEQYF
once	TRBJ1-1	.	TRBV14	TGTGCCAGCAGCCAAGATAAGGGACTGATGAACACTGAAGCTTTCTTT	CASSQDKGLMNTEAFF
few	TRBJ1-2	.	TRBV4-1	TGCGCCAGCAGCCAACCGGGTCCATCGTTCTATGGCTACACCTTC	CASSQPGPSFYGYTF
few	TRBJ1-5	.	TRBV7-2	TGTGCCAGCAGCCTACATGGGCAGCCCCAGCATTTT	CASSLHGQPQHF
many	TRBJ2-5	TRBD2	TRBV7-2	TGTGCCAGCAGCTTAGCCTTGACTAGCGGGTTCCAAGAGACCCAGTACTTC	CASSLALTSGFQETQYF
.	TRBJ1-1	.	TRBV7-2	TGTGCCAGCAGCTCGCCAGCAGGGACCCGTGAAGCTTTCTTT	CASSSPAGTREAFF
many	TRBJ2-1	TRBD2	TRBV7-2	TGTGCCAGCAGCTTAGATCGGACTAGCGGAAACAATGAGCAGTTCTTC	CASSLDRTSGNNEQFF
few	TRBJ2-2	.	TRBV19	TGTGCCAGTACCACTCCGGTGGGACGGGATAGGACCGGGGAGCTGTTTTTT	CASTTPVGRDRTGELFF
.	TRBJ1-1	.	TRBV18	TGTGCCAGCTCACCACCCGGCAGGCCCTTGAACACTGAAGCTTTCTTT	CASSPPGRPLNTEAFF
.	TRBJ2-5	.	TRBV7-2	TGTGCCAGCAGCTTAGTAAGCGGAGAAGAGACCCAGTACTTC	CASSLVSGEETQYF
few	TRBJ1-4	.	TRBV7-6	TGTGCCAGCAGCTCACGCTACGGGGGCACAACTAATGAAAAACTGTTTTTT	CASSSRYGGTTNEKLFF
.	TRBJ1-5	TRBD1	TRBV19	TGTGCCAGTAGTGTCGACAGGGCTGGCAATCAGCCCCAGCATTTT	CASSVDRAGNQPQHF